Listed below are T cell receptor beta chains from one sample, sequenced in a study of regulatory T cells in long-lasting Graves disease. TCRdb passed the multiplex PCR reads through MiXCR, listing each CDR3 protein once. The profile shows approximately 250,000 distinct CDR3 sequences, approximately 20% of them singletons. The sample in question was peripheral blood mononuclear cells (PBMCs), obtained at new diagnosis, from a patient treated with antithyroid drugs. These receptors were obtained from a female donor with Graves disease. Both conserved end residues are part of each CDR3. A D gene is named only where the DNA matches it firmly. Size values are once, few and many counts, or a class for expanded clones, and some rows have none.

d_gene: TRBD2
v_gene: TRBV2
j_gene: TRBJ2-3
abundance: many
CDR3aa: CASYRTSGADTQYF
CDR3nt: TGTGCCAGCTACCGGACTAGTGGCGCAGATACGCAGTATTTT

d_gene: -
v_gene: TRBV12-3/TRBV12-4
j_gene: TRBJ1-1
abundance: many
CDR3aa: CASARAMNTEAFF
CDR3nt: TGTGCCAGCGCCAGGGCTATGAACACTGAAGCTTTCTTT

d_gene: -
v_gene: TRBV14
j_gene: TRBJ1-6
abundance: -
CDR3aa: CASSRAGSGSPLHF
CDR3nt: TGTGCCAGCAGCCGCGCGGGAAGTGGCTCACCCCTCCACTTT

d_gene: -
v_gene: TRBV30
j_gene: TRBJ1-3
abundance: many
CDR3aa: CAWSEGYGNTIYF
CDR3nt: TGTGCCTGGAGTGAGGGATATGGAAACACCATATATTTT

d_gene: TRBD2
v_gene: TRBV20-1
j_gene: TRBJ2-1
abundance: many
CDR3aa: CSASPSGRLRNEQFF
CDR3nt: TGCAGTGCTAGCCCTAGCGGGAGGTTGAGGAATGAGCAGTTCTTC

d_gene: -
v_gene: TRBV12-3/TRBV12-4
j_gene: TRBJ1-1
abundance: many
CDR3aa: CASSYLRERVNTEAFF
CDR3nt: TGTGCCAGCAGTTACCTCCGTGAGCGGGTGAACACTGAAGCTTTCTTT

d_gene: -
v_gene: TRBV10-3
j_gene: TRBJ2-3
abundance: many
CDR3aa: CAISVHPTDTQYF
CDR3nt: TGTGCCATCAGTGTCCACCCCACAGATACGCAGTATTTT

d_gene: -
v_gene: TRBV15
j_gene: TRBJ1-2
abundance: many
CDR3aa: CATSRGGSFYGYTF
CDR3nt: TGTGCCACCAGCAGAGGAGGCAGCTTCTATGGCTACACCTTC

d_gene: -
v_gene: TRBV6-9
j_gene: TRBJ1-5
abundance: -
CDR3aa: CASGSRSYSNQPQHF
CDR3nt: TGTGCCAGCGGTTCCAGGAGTTATAGCAATCAGCCCCAGCATTTT

d_gene: -
v_gene: TRBV4-2
j_gene: TRBJ2-1
abundance: -
CDR3aa: CASRPGRSNEQFF
CDR3nt: TGTGCCAGCAGACCGGGACGAAGCAATGAGCAGTTCTTC

d_gene: TRBD1
v_gene: TRBV25-1
j_gene: TRBJ2-2
abundance: few
CDR3aa: CASTGQGGTGELFF
CDR3nt: TGTGCCAGCACAGGACAGGGGGGCACCGGGGAGCTGTTTTTT

d_gene: -
v_gene: TRBV7-3
j_gene: TRBJ2-1
abundance: many
CDR3aa: CASSWGLNNEQFF
CDR3nt: TGTGCCAGCAGCTGGGGACTTAACAATGAGCAGTTCTTC

d_gene: -
v_gene: TRBV6-2/TRBV6-3
j_gene: TRBJ1-1
abundance: many
CDR3aa: CASFRNTEAFF
CDR3nt: TGTGCCAGCTTTCGAAACACTGAAGCTTTCTTT

d_gene: -
v_gene: TRBV7-3
j_gene: TRBJ2-3
abundance: -
CDR3aa: CASSLRDADTQYF
CDR3nt: TGTGCCAGCAGCTTAAGGGACGCAGATACGCAGTATTTT

d_gene: -
v_gene: TRBV3-2
j_gene: TRBJ1-2
abundance: many
CDR3aa: CASSQVVGGGYSNYGYTF
CDR3nt: TGTGCCAGCAGCCAAGTGGTGGGCGGCGGTTATTCGAACTATGGCTACACCTTC

d_gene: -
v_gene: TRBV2
j_gene: TRBJ2-7
abundance: many
CDR3aa: CASGNYEQYF
CDR3nt: TGTGCCAGCGGGAACTACGAGCAGTACTTC

d_gene: -
v_gene: TRBV6-1
j_gene: TRBJ2-1
abundance: many
CDR3aa: CASSQIGGGEQFF
CDR3nt: TGTGCCAGCAGTCAGATCGGAGGAGGAGAGCAGTTCTTC

d_gene: -
v_gene: TRBV5-6
j_gene: TRBJ2-7
abundance: few
CDR3aa: CASSSRLRGSYEQYF
CDR3nt: TGTGCCAGCAGCTCCAGACTGCGGGGTTCCTACGAGCAGTACTTC

d_gene: -
v_gene: TRBV11-2
j_gene: TRBJ2-5
abundance: many
CDR3aa: CASSSSPWGGETQYF
CDR3nt: TGTGCCAGCAGCTCTAGCCCCTGGGGGGGCGAGACCCAGTACTTC

d_gene: TRBD2
v_gene: TRBV24-1
j_gene: TRBJ2-1
abundance: many
CDR3aa: CATSDLGGSGRLNNEQFF
CDR3nt: TGTGCCACCAGTGATTTGGGCGGTAGCGGGAGGCTTAACAATGAGCAGTTCTTC

d_gene: -
v_gene: TRBV7-9
j_gene: TRBJ2-5
abundance: few
CDR3aa: CASSLAIGLQETQYF
CDR3nt: TGTGCCAGCAGCTTAGCAATAGGGCTCCAAGAGACCCAGTACTTC

d_gene: -
v_gene: TRBV9
j_gene: TRBJ1-6
abundance: few
CDR3aa: CASSVGRDSPLHF
CDR3nt: TGTGCCAGCAGCGTAGGGAGAGATTCACCCCTCCACTTT

d_gene: -
v_gene: TRBV5-1
j_gene: TRBJ2-7
abundance: few
CDR3aa: CASSLAGDIAEEQYF
CDR3nt: TGCGCCAGCAGCCTGGCCGGGGACATTGCGGAAGAGCAGTACTTC

d_gene: -
v_gene: TRBV28
j_gene: TRBJ2-3
abundance: many
CDR3aa: CASSLPQGSTDTQYF
CDR3nt: TGTGCCAGCAGTTTACCCCAGGGTAGTACAGATACGCAGTATTTT

d_gene: TRBD2
v_gene: TRBV19
j_gene: TRBJ2-3
abundance: many
CDR3aa: CASSTRREGRGTDTQYF
CDR3nt: TGTGCCAGTAGCACCAGACGGGAGGGCCGAGGCACAGATACGCAGTATTTT

d_gene: TRBD2
v_gene: TRBV2
j_gene: TRBJ2-3
abundance: many
CDR3aa: CASRSSGRPDTQYF
CDR3nt: TGTGCCAGCAGATCGAGCGGGAGACCAGATACGCAGTATTTT

d_gene: -
v_gene: TRBV6-1
j_gene: TRBJ1-5
abundance: -
CDR3aa: CASSDKINSNQLQHF
CDR3nt: TGTGCCAGCAGTGATAAGATCAATAGCAATCAGCTCCAGCATTTT

d_gene: TRBD1
v_gene: TRBV6-1
j_gene: TRBJ1-2
abundance: many
CDR3aa: CASRMTGNYGYTF
CDR3nt: TGTGCCAGCAGGATGACAGGGAACTATGGCTACACCTTC

d_gene: TRBD2
v_gene: TRBV7-3
j_gene: TRBJ2-1
abundance: many
CDR3aa: CASSLKGPGLADNEQFF
CDR3nt: TGTGCCAGCAGCTTAAAGGGACCGGGACTAGCGGACAATGAGCAGTTCTTC